This T cell receptor beta chain stems from a study of T cells in Graves' hyperthyroidism and ophthalmopathy. The CDR3 is 14 residues long. V shed 7 bases and J shed 5 bases, with 15 bases lying between them. Germline CDR1 reads MGHDK; CDR2 reads SYGVNS. Researchers took RNA transcripts and amplified the TCR beta CDR3 regions from them. The HTBI set primed first-round TCR CDR3 RT-PCR. MiXCR was run by TCRdb on the multiplex PCR reads, yielding one entry per CDR3 protein. The sample contains approximately 590,000 distinct CDR3 sequences, 15% to 18% of which appear only once. This clonotype was counted between two and nine times.

The sequence was obtained from a woman aged 25 to 39 with Graves' hyperthyroidism. The sequencing input was blood. V gene TRBV25-1 combines with J gene TRBJ2-1, with a tentative D call TRBD2 (5 bases). In DNA form, the CDR3 reads TGTGCCAGCATCCTGGCGGGCCCAAACAATGAGCAGTTCTTC. Its translation: CASILAGPNNEQFF. The whole variable domain, filled in from reference TRBV25-1 and TRBJ2-1, reads EADIYQTPRYLVIGTGKKITLECSQTMGHDKMYWYQQDPGMELHLIHYSYGVNSTEKGDLSSESTVSRIRTEHFPLTLESARPSHTSQYLCASILAGPNNEQFFGPGTRLTVL.